A single sample is the source of the 26 T cell receptor beta chains below, sequenced in a study of patients and donors after allogeneic stem cell transplantation. TCRdb passed the RT-PCR reads through MiXCR, listing each CDR3 protein once. The table includes hundreds of thousands of distinct CDR3 sequences, 16% detected once. The specimen sequenced was blood, either unsorted or a sorted T cell fraction (not recorded which). The receptors shown here come from a human donor who was either an allogeneic HSCT recipient or a stem cell or donor lymphocyte infusion donor (not recorded which). It is not recorded whose cells these are; they may come from a transplant donor.

This clonotype turned up a few times. The V call is TRBV12-3 or TRBV12-4, the J call TRBJ2-5; TRBD2 is a possible D gene (5 bases). Trimming removed 3 bases at V and 4 bases at J, with 9 bases between. This CDR3 is 13 amino acids long. The CDR3 region has the DNA TGTGCCAGCAGTTTTAGCGCAACAGAGACCCAGTACTTC. It encodes CASSFSATETQYF.

This clonotype was counted only a few times. The chain uses TRBV7-9 and TRBJ2-1; D is possibly TRBD1 (6 bases). The CDR3 spans 16 residues. CDR1 is SEHNR and CDR2 is FQNEAQ in the germline V gene (reference sequence). The V end lost 3 bases, the J end lost 2 bases, and 14 bases lay between the germline ends. CDR3 in amino acids: CASSFTIQGAYNEQFF. The DNA for the CDR3 is TGTGCCAGCAGCTTCACTATACAGGGAGCCTACAATGAGCAGTTCTTC.

This clonotype was picked up many times. The chain uses TRBV12-3 or TRBV12-4 and TRBJ1-5; TRBD1 aligns across 7 bases. This CDR3 has 15 residues. With V trimmed by 6 bases and J by 0 bases, 5 bases remained unmatched. The CDR3 sequence: CASSTTGDSNQPQHF. For the CDR3, the DNA is TGTGCCAGCAGCACAACAGGGGATAGCAATCAGCCCCAGCATTTT.

This clonotype has ten or more counts. The genes are TRBV12-3 or TRBV12-4 and TRBJ1-3; D call uncertain. The CDR3 loop spans 11 amino acids. V was shortened by 3 bases and J by 8 bases, with 5 bases between the two germline ends. The chain's CDR3 is CASSFRDTIYF. CDR3 coding DNA: TGTGCCAGCAGTTTTAGGGACACCATATATTTT.

The chain employs TRBV3-1 and TRBJ2-3, with D possibly TRBD2 on 5 matching bases. This CDR3 has 14 residues. Trimming left V 6 bases short and J 1 base short, with 11 bases between. Germline V gene data show CDR1 as LGHDT and CDR2 as YNNKEL (reference sequence). CDR3 DNA sequence: TGTGCCAGCAGTCACACTAGGGGCACAGATACGCAGTATTTT. Its protein is CASSHTRGTDTQYF.

This clonotype occurred many times. The chain links TRBV11-2 to TRBJ1-2, with D maybe TRBD1 (6 bases). The CDR3 runs to 15 residues. Germline CDR1 is SGHAT and CDR2 is FQNNGV. The V end lost 5 bases, the J end lost 8 bases, and 21 bases lay between the germline ends. The CDR3 DNA is TGTGCCAGCAGCACGGCGACCCGGACAGCACGAGGCTACACCTTC. It codes for CASSTATRTARGYTF.

Ten or more counts support this clonotype. The chain uses TRBV4-2 and TRBJ2-1, with 7 bases identical to TRBD2. Per the germline V gene, CDR1 is LGHNA and CDR2 is YNFKEQ. The CDR3 has 16 amino acids. The V gene end was trimmed by 0 bases and the J gene end by 4 bases; junction bases not matched to a gene: 6. CDR3 residues: CASSQELARLYNEQFF. DNA for the CDR3: TGTGCCAGCAGCCAAGAACTAGCGAGACTATACAATGAGCAGTTCTTC.

This chain connects TRBV29-1 to TRBJ2-5, with D perhaps TRBD2 (6 bases). The CDR3 is 16 amino acids. CDR1 is SQVTM and CDR2 is ANQGSEA in the germline V gene. CDR3 DNA: TGCAGTTCCTGCAGGGCGGAGGGGTGGGGGAGAGAGACCCAGTACTTC. It specifies CSSCRAEGWGRETQYF.

This chain joins TRBV5-1 and TRBJ2-1, with TRBD2 matching over 15 bases. Germline V gives CDR1 SGHRS, CDR2 YFSETQ. The V segment lost 3 bases and the J segment 8 bases; nucleotides outside the gene matches: 9. This CDR3 comprises 17 residues. CDR3 DNA: TGCGCCAGCAGCTCGGGACTAGCGGGAGGTCCTTTTGATGAGCAGTTCTTC. Protein: CASSSGLAGGPFDEQFF.

This chain links TRBV5-1 with TRBJ1-3; possible D gene TRBD1, 5 bases. This CDR3 comprises 15 residues. V was shortened by 4 bases and J by 0 bases, with 11 bases between the two germline ends. Per germline, CDR1 SGHRS and CDR2 YFSETQ. The CDR3 coding sequence is TGCGCCAGCAGCCTTCGGGACCTCTCTGGAAACACCATATATTTT. Translation gives CASSLRDLSGNTIYF.

This clonotype was counted only a few times. This chain connects TRBV5-1 to TRBJ2-3; D may be TRBD2 (7 bases). V lost 3 bases to trimming and J lost 4 bases, with 9 bases between them. The CDR3 covers 13 residues. Germline-derived CDR1 and CDR2 are SGHRS and YFSETQ. Written as DNA, the CDR3 is TGCGCCAGCAGCTGGGGGGGGCCAGATACGCAGTATTTT. This encodes CASSWGGPDTQYF.

This clonotype was detected a few times. CDR3 region: CASSYSAWDTAFF. The CDR3 DNA reads as TGTGCCAGCAGTTACTCTGCATGGGACACGGCTTTCTTT. V gene TRBV6-2 or TRBV6-3 combines with J gene TRBJ1-1, with a weak D call TRBD1 (6 bases). The CDR3 covers 13 residues. CDR1 is MNHEY and CDR2 is SVGEGT in the germline V gene. Trimming cost V 0 bases and J 11 bases, with 13 bases left between them.

Many counts were recorded for this clonotype. The chain links TRBV12-3 or TRBV12-4 to TRBJ2-1; D is perhaps TRBD2 (6 bases). The ends were cut back, 4 bases at V and 1 base at J, with 23 bases in the middle. The CDR3 has 19 residues. As DNA, the CDR3 is TGTGCCAGCAGTTCCCGGGAGAGGCAGGTCTTTGGGTCCTACAATGAGCAGTTCTTC. This sequence encodes CASSSRERQVFGSYNEQFF.

This clonotype was detected only a few times. The chain employs TRBV27 and TRBJ1-6; D perhaps matches TRBD1 (6 bases). V was pared by 10 bases and J by 10 bases, with 26 bases between. The germline V gene encodes CDR1 MNHEY and CDR2 SMNVEV (reference sequence). The CDR3 extends over 16 amino acids. CDR3 nucleotides: TGTGCCACCTCCGGGCTGGGGGCAGGGTCGTTATCACCCCTCCACTTT. The encoded protein is CATSGLGAGSLSPLHF.

There are a few counts of this clonotype. The rearrangement joins TRBV10-3 to TRBJ2-5; no reliable D call. The germline CDR1 and CDR2 sequences are ENHRY and SYGVKD. The V end lost 2 bases, the J end lost 4 bases, and 2 bases lay between the germline ends. This CDR3 is built from 11 residues. CDR3 coding DNA: TGTGCCATCAGTGAGCGAGAGACCCAGTACTTC. Protein sequence: CAISERETQYF.

The genes are TRBV9 and TRBJ1-1, with 7 bases identical to TRBD1. Trimming at V came to 3 bases and at J to 9 bases, leaving 8 bases not matched to a gene. This CDR3 comprises 13 residues. Germline V gives CDR1 SGDLS, CDR2 YYNGEE. CDR3 region: CASSDLTRGQAFF. The CDR3 coding sequence is TGTGCCAGCAGCGACCTCACAAGGGGGCAAGCTTTCTTT.

In its sample, this clonotype was seen a few times. The chain uses TRBV6-1 and TRBJ1-1; weak D call: TRBD1 (6 bases). The germline V gene has CDR1 MNHNS and CDR2 SASEGT. V was shortened by 6 bases and J by 5 bases, with 13 bases between the two germline ends. The CDR3 contains 13 residues. This CDR3 reads CASRPTGLTEAFF. CDR3 nucleotide sequence: TGTGCCAGCAGACCAACAGGGCTTACTGAAGCTTTCTTT.

The rearrangement links TRBV9 to TRBJ2-5; TRBD1 is a possible D gene (6 bases). V lost 0 bases and J lost 7, with 13 bases in between. Germline-derived CDR1 and CDR2 are SGDLS and YYNGEE. The CDR3 is 14 amino acids. The CDR3: CASSVGRDNRTQYF. The CDR3 DNA follows: TGTGCCAGCAGCGTAGGCAGGGACAACAGGACCCAGTACTTC. Supplemented by reference TRBV9 and TRBJ2-5, the full variable domain reads DSGVTQTPKHLITATGQRVTLRCSPRSGDLSVYWYQQSLDQGLQFLIQYYNGEERAKGNILERFSAQQFPDLHSELNLSSLELGDSALYFCASSVGRDNRTQYFGPGTRLLVL.

There are a few counts of this clonotype. This sequence joins TRBV9 and TRBJ2-7, with D perhaps TRBD2 (5 bases). CDR1 and CDR2 (germline): SGDLS, YYNGEE. The CDR3 is 16 amino acids. The ends were cut back, 3 bases at V and 6 bases at J, with 22 bases in the middle. The CDR3 region has the DNA TGTGCCAGCAGCGGAGTAGCGAATACTCCTTATGTCGAGCAGTACTTC. Encoded protein: CASSGVANTPYVEQYF.

This clonotype was detected many times. The chain combines TRBV3-1 with TRBJ2-5; D unclear. The germline V gene has CDR1 LGHDT and CDR2 YNNKEL (reference sequence). The germline V and J ends were trimmed by 5 bases and 5 bases, with 12 bases remaining between them. The CDR3 runs 13 residues. The DNA for the CDR3 is TGTGCCAGCAGCGTTAGACCAGCCGAGACCCAGTACTTC. The encoded protein is CASSVRPAETQYF.

The sample holds a few counts of this clonotype. The V and J genes are TRBV19 and TRBJ2-7, with D uncertain. Trimming stripped 5 bases from V and 7 bases from J, with 6 bases between. This CDR3 is 10 amino acids long. Germline V gene sequence: CDR1 LNHDA, CDR2 SQIVND (reference sequence). This CDR3 reads CASSFLEQYF. The CDR3 DNA follows: TGTGCCAGTAGTTTTCTAGAGCAGTACTTC.

This clonotype was seen a few times. The chain uses TRBV5-6 and TRBJ2-2; a possible D gene is TRBD1 (6 bases). Between the trimmed V and J ends, which lost 4 bases and 0 bases, there was a span of 13 bases. Germline CDR1 is SGHDT and CDR2 is YYEEEE. The CDR3 consists of 16 residues. The CDR3 sequence: CASSPEQGANTGELFF. The DNA of the CDR3 is TGTGCCAGCAGCCCAGAACAGGGAGCGAACACCGGGGAGCTGTTTTTT.

V and J are TRBV24-1 and TRBJ2-5; D uncertain. This CDR3 is 11 amino acids long. Trimming took 0 bases from V and 6 from J, leaving 1 base between them. Germline values: CDR1 KGHDR, CDR2 SFDVKD. The CDR3 bases are TGTGCCACCAGTGATTTGCAGACCCAGTACTTC. The encoded protein is CATSDLQTQYF.

This clonotype was picked up a small number of times. The V call is TRBV15, the J call TRBJ2-1, with 8 bases lining up with TRBD2. Germline trimming cut 4 bases from V and 6 bases from J; bases unmatched to any gene: 11. CDR1 and CDR2 from the germline V gene are LNHNV and YYDKDF (reference sequence). This CDR3 comprises 16 residues. Here the CDR3 reads CATSIPGGATGNEQFF. In DNA, the CDR3 is TGTGCCACCAGCATCCCCGGGGGGGCCACTGGCAATGAGCAGTTCTTC.

V is TRBV29-1 and J is TRBJ1-2; no definite D call. Germline V gives CDR1 SQVTM, CDR2 ANQGSEA. Trimming took off 6 bases at V and 5 bases at J, with 10 bases between the two ends. There are 11 residues in the CDR3. CDR3 nucleotides: TGCAGCGTGCCCCAGCGATATGGCTACACCTTC. Translation: CSVPQRYGYTF.

This chain links TRBV18 with TRBJ1-1; D possibly corresponds to TRBD1 (6 bases). Germline CDR1 reads KGHSH; CDR2 reads LQKENI. Trimming took 3 bases from V and 1 from J, leaving 12 bases between them. The CDR3 sequence is 15 residues long. The chain's CDR3 is CASSPRTETNTEAFF. Written as DNA, the CDR3 is TGTGCCAGCTCACCTCGGACAGAAACGAACACTGAAGCTTTCTTT.